The present TCR beta chain was sequenced within a study of beta chain features in type 1 diabetes. Findings and caveats of the study: Small HLA sub-analyses could not settle whether HLA shapes TCRB rearrangement. VDJ junctions in type 1 diabetes patients carried more deletions and fewer insertions. Over-representation of high TCR-expressing cells was a possible consequence of cDNA sequencing.

The germline V gene encodes CDR1 SGHTA and CDR2 FQGNSA. Trimming removed 5 bases from V and 4 bases from J; junction bases left unmatched: 6. This CDR3 has 15 residues. Investigators reverse transcribed all isolated RNA, so they sequenced expressed TCRB transcripts. Assay used: immunoSEQ multiplex PCR; TCRdb lists only in-frame clones, some missing. The profile covers about 620,000 clones, with roughly a sixth appearing a single time and under 0.095% taken by the ten largest. Each donor gave one heparinised blood draw averaging approximately 100 mL. This clone was observed once. The antigen is not known.

Sequencing was performed on naive CD4+ T cells from blood. The source is a man aged 18 to 29 in good health. The chain couples TRBV7-2 to TRBJ1-3; 9 bases fit TRBD1. The CDR3 DNA reads TGTGCCAGCAGCGTACAGGGGGCTTACGGAAACACCATATATTTT. Translating it yields CASSVQGAYGNTIYF.